A selection of T cell receptor beta chains follows, all from one sample in a study of chemoradiotherapy in HPV16-positive cancers. Profiling relied on immunoSEQ multiplex PCR, and the TCRdb table lists in-frame clones only, not all of them. This sample has 65,000 to 80,000 clones, with about nine tenths found just once. The sequencing used blood, collected from a patient who underwent chemoradiotherapy. All receptors derive from a human donor with HPV-associated anogenital cancer. Each CDR3 is given with its conserved first and last residue. Each record gives: clone size, D gene, CDR3 length, V gene, J gene, CDR3 protein, CDR3 DNA. A D gene is named only where the DNA matches it firmly. Size values are once, few and many counts, or a class for expanded clones, and some rows have none.

size: .; D: .; length: 17; V: TRBV28; J: TRBJ1-5; CDR3: CASSWARTAYSNQPQHF; DNA: TGTGCCAGCAGTTGGGCGCGCACAGCGTATAGCAATCAGCCCCAGCATTTT
size: .; D: .; length: 16; V: TRBV5-1; J: TRBJ2-3; CDR3: CASSPHRRDRTDTQYF; DNA: TGCGCCAGCAGCCCTCACAGGAGGGATCGCACAGATACGCAGTATTTT
size: .; D: .; length: 12; V: TRBV7-2; J: TRBJ2-3; CDR3: CASSPGTDTQYF; DNA: TGTGCCAGCAGCCCAGGCACAGATACGCAGTATTTT
size: .; D: .; length: 13; V: TRBV6-5; J: TRBJ2-7; CDR3: CASSYVQGSEQYF; DNA: TGTGCCAGCAGTTACGTCCAGGGGAGCGAGCAGTACTTC
size: .; D: .; length: 15; V: TRBV10-3; J: TRBJ1-6; CDR3: CATMTADDYNSPLHF; DNA: TGTGCCACTATGACAGCGGATGACTATAATTCACCCCTCCACTTT
size: .; D: .; length: 13; V: TRBV5-6; J: TRBJ1-2; CDR3: CASSLASNYGYTF; DNA: TGTGCCAGCAGCTTGGCAAGTAACTATGGCTACACCTTC
size: .; D: .; length: 15; V: TRBV5-6; J: TRBJ2-3; CDR3: CASSRATTSTDTQYF; DNA: TGTGCCAGCAGTCGGGCTACGACCAGTACAGATACGCAGTATTTT
size: .; D: .; length: 15; V: TRBV9; J: TRBJ2-3; CDR3: CASSVGGYSTDTQYF; DNA: TGTGCCAGCAGCGTAGGCGGTTATAGCACAGATACGCAGTATTTT
size: .; D: .; length: 16; V: TRBV7-2; J: TRBJ2-3; CDR3: CASSLGGDSSTDTQYF; DNA: TGTGCCAGCAGCTTAGGCGGCGATTCAAGCACAGATACGCAGTATTTT
size: .; D: .; length: 12; V: TRBV19; J: TRBJ1-1; CDR3: CASSYGVAEAFF; DNA: TGTGCCAGTAGTTATGGGGTCGCTGAAGCTTTCTTT
size: once; D: TRBD2; length: 20; V: TRBV4-1; J: TRBJ2-1; CDR3: CASSQDGWYSGGAGSNEQFF; DNA: TGCGCCAGCAGCCAAGATGGTTGGTATAGCGGGGGGGCCGGGTCCAATGAGCAGTTCTTC
size: .; D: TRBD1; length: 16; V: TRBV7-8; J: TRBJ1-1; CDR3: CASSEDRGQFNTEAFF; DNA: TGTGCCAGCAGCGAGGACAGGGGGCAGTTTAACACTGAAGCTTTCTTT
size: .; D: TRBD2; length: 19; V: TRBV5-1; J: TRBJ2-7; CDR3: CASSLATGTSGRGTYEQYF; DNA: TGCGCCAGCAGCTTGGCAACGGGGACTAGCGGGAGGGGAACCTACGAGCAGTACTTC
size: .; D: .; length: 15; V: TRBV10-3; J: TRBJ2-5; CDR3: CAISPSRGPQETQYF; DNA: TGTGCCATCAGCCCCTCACGGGGACCCCAAGAGACCCAGTACTTC
size: .; D: .; length: 12; V: TRBV5-6; J: TRBJ2-5; CDR3: CASSFGRETQYF; DNA: TGTGCCAGCAGCTTTGGGAGAGAGACCCAGTACTTC
size: once; D: .; length: 14; V: TRBV19; J: TRBJ2-6; CDR3: CASSAGSGANVLTF; DNA: TGTGCCAGTAGCGCGGGGTCTGGGGCCAACGTCCTGACTTTC
size: .; D: .; length: 13; V: TRBV19; J: TRBJ2-6; CDR3: CASSTDGWNVLTF; DNA: TGTGCCAGTAGTACGGACGGTTGGAACGTCCTGACTTTC
size: .; D: .; length: 14; V: TRBV11-3; J: TRBJ1-4; CDR3: CASSLGGIGEKLFF; DNA: TGTGCCAGCAGCTTAGGAGGGATCGGTGAAAAACTGTTTTTT
size: .; D: .; length: 12; V: TRBV7-9; J: TRBJ2-1; CDR3: CASRSSGNEQFF; DNA: TGTGCCAGCAGGTCGTCGGGCAATGAGCAGTTCTTC
size: .; D: .; length: 14; V: TRBV6-5; J: TRBJ1-6; CDR3: CASSYSGGNSPLHF; DNA: TGTGCCAGCAGTTACTCGGGGGGAAATTCACCCCTCCACTTT
size: few; D: .; length: 15; V: TRBV9; J: TRBJ1-1; CDR3: CASSVGYLVGAEAFF; DNA: TGTGCCAGCAGCGTTGGTTACCTAGTGGGGGCTGAAGCTTTCTTT
size: .; D: TRBD2; length: 13; V: TRBV29-1; J: TRBJ2-7; CDR3: CSVVLAGAYEQYF; DNA: TGCAGCGTTGTGTTAGCGGGAGCCTACGAGCAGTACTTC
size: few; D: TRBD1; length: 22; V: TRBV28; J: TRBJ1-5; CDR3: CASSLSPRERDRGLIGNQPQHF; DNA: TGTGCCAGCAGTTTATCCCCCCGTGAACGGGACAGGGGGCTCATTGGCAATCAGCCCCAGCATTTT